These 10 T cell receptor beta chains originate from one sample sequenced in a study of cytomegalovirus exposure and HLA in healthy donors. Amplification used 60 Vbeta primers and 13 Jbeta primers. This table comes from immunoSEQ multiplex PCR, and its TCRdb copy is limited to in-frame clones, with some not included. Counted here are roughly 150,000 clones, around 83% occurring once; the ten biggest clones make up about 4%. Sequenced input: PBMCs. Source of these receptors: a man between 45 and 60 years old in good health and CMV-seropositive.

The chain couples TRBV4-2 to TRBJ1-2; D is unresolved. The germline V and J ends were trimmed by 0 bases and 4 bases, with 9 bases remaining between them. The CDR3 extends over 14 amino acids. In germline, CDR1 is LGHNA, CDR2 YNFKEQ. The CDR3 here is CASSQDTQTYGYTF. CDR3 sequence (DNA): TGTGCCAGCAGCCAAGACACACAGACCTATGGCTACACCTTC.

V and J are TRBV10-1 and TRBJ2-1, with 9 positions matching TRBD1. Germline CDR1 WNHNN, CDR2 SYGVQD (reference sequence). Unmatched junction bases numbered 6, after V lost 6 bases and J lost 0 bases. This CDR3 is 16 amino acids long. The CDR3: CASSPGTGSSYNEQFF. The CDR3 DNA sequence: TGCGCCAGCAGCCCCGGGACAGGGAGCTCCTACAATGAGCAGTTCTTC.

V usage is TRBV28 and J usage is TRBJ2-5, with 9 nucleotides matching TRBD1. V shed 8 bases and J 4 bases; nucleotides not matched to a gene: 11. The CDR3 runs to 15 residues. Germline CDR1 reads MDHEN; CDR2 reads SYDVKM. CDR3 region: CASERLGQGLETQYF. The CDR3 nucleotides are TGTGCCAGCGAACGACTGGGACAGGGTTTAGAGACCCAGTACTTC. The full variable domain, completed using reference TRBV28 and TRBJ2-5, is DVKVTQSSRYLVKRTGEKVFLECVQDMDHENMFWYRQDPGLGLRLIYFSYDVKMKEKGDIPEGYSVSREKKERFSLILESASTNQTSMYLCASERLGQGLETQYFGPGTRLLVL.

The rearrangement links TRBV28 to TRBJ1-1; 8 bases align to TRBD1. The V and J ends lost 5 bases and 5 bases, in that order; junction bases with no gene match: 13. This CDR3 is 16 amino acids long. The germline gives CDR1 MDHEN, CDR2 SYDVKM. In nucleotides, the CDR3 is TGTGCCAGCAGTCGACAGGGGTCCGGCTGGGTTACTGAAGCTTTCTTT. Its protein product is CASSRQGSGWVTEAFF. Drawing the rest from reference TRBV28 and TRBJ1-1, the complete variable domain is DVKVTQSSRYLVKRTGEKVFLECVQDMDHENMFWYRQDPGLGLRLIYFSYDVKMKEKGDIPEGYSVSREKKERFSLILESASTNQTSMYLCASSRQGSGWVTEAFFGQGTRLTVV.

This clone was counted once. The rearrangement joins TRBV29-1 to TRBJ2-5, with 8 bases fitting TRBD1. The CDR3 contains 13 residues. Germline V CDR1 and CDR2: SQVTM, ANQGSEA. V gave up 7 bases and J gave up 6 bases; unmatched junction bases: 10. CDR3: CSARLQGAKTQYF. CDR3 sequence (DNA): TGCAGCGCTCGCCTTCAGGGGGCAAAGACCCAGTACTTC.

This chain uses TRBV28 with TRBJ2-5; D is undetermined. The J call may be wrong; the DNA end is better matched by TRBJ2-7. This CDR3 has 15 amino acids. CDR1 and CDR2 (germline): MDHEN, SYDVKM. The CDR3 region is CASSSPTFTEYEQYF. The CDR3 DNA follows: TGTGCCAGCAGTTCCCCAACCTTCACAGAATACGAGCAGTACTTC.

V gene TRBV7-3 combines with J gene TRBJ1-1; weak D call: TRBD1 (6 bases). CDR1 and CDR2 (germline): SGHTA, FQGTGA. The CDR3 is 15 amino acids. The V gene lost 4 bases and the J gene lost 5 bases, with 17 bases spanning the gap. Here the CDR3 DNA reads TGTGCCAGCAGCTATGACGGGGGGCGATTGACTGAAGCTTTCTTT. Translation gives CASSYDGGRLTEAFF.

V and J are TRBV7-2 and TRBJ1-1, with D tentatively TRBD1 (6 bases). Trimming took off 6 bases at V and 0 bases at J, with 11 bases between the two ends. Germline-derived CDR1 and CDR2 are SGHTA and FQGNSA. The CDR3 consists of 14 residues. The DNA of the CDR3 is TGTGCCAGCAGTCGCGGGGGCATGAACACTGAAGCTTTCTTT. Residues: CASSRGGMNTEAFF.

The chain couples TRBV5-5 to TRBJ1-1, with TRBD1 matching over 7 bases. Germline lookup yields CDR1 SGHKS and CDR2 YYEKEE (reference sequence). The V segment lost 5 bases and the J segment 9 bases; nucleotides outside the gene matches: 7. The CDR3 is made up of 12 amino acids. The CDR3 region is CASRQDRHQAFF. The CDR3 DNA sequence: TGTGCCAGCAGGCAGGACAGGCATCAAGCTTTCTTT.

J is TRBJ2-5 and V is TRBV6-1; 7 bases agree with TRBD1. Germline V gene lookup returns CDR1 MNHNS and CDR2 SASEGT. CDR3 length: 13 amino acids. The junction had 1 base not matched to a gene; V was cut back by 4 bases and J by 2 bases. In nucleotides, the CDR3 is TGTGCCAGCAGTGGACAGGGACAAGAGACCCAGTACTTC. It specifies CASSGQGQETQYF.